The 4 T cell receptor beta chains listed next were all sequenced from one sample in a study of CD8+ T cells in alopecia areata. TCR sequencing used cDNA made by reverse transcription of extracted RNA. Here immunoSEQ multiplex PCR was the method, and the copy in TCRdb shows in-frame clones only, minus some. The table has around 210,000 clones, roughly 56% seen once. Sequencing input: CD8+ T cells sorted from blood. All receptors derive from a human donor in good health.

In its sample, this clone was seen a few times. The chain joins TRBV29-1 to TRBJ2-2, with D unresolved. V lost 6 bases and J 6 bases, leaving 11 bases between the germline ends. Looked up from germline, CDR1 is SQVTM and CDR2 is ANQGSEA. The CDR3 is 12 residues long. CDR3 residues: CSVPDSSGELFF. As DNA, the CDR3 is TGCAGCGTCCCCGATTCGTCCGGGGAGCTGTTTTTT.

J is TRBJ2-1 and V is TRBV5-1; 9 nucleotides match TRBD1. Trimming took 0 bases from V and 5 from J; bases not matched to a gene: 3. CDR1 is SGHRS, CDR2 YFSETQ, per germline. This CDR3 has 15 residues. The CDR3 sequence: CASSLGTGDDNEQFF. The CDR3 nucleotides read TGCGCCAGCAGCTTGGGGACAGGGGACGACAATGAGCAGTTCTTC. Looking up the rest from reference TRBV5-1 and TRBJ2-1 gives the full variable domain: KAGVTQTPRYLIKTRGQQVTLSCSPISGHRSVSWYQQTPGQGLQFLFEYFSETQRNKGNFPGRFSGRQFSNSRSEMNVSTLELGDSALYLCASSLGTGDDNEQFFGPGTRLTVL.

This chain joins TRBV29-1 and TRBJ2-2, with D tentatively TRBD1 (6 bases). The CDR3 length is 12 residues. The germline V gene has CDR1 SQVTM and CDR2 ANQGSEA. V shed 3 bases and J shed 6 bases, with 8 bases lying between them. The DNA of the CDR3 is TGCAGCGTTGACGCAGGGGCCGGGGAGCTGTTTTTT. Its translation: CSVDAGAGELFF.

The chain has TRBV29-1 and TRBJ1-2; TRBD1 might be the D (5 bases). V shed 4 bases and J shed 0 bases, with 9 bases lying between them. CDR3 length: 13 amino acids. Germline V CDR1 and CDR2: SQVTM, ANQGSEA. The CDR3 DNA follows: TGCAGCGTTGTGCAGGGCTCTAACTATGGCTACACCTTC. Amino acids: CSVVQGSNYGYTF.